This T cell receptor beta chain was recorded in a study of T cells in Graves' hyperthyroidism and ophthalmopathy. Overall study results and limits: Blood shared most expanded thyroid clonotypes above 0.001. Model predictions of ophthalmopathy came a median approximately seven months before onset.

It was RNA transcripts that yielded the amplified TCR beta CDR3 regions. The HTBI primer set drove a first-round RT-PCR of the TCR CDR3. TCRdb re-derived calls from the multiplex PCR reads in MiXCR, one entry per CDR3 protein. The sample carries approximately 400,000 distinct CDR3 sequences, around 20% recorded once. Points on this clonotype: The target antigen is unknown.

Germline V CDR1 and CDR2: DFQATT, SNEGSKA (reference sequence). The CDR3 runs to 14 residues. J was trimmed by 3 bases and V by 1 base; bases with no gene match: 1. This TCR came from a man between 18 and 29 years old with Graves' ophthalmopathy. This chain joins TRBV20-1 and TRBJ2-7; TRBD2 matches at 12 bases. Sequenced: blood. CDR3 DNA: TGCAGTGCTAGAGGGACTAGCGGGAACTACGAGCAGTACTTC. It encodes CSARGTSGNYEQYF.